This T cell receptor (beta chain) was found in a study of blood T cell repertoires in COVID-19. About the study: Specimens from acute and convalescent COVID-19 originated in the United States, Italy and Spain. Sample material is recorded as cDNA or gDNA derived from T cells, B-cell-depleted T cells, or PBMCs.

This CDR3 has 15 residues. Germline CDR1 reads MNHEY; CDR2 reads SVGAGI. Deletions cut 10 bases from V and 3 bases from J, with 18 bases between. Original handling: Scientists estimated how many nucleated cells there were by amplifying reference gene primers. Generated by immunoSEQ multiplex PCR, the TCRdb table keeps only in-frame clones and is missing some. V and J calls and clone size are those listed in that table; D and trimming were worked out from the DNA. This table holds around 370,000 clones, 90% found once. The specimen was peripheral blood. The source is a man aged 18-30 years with active or convalescent COVID-19. The chain is built from TRBV6-5 and TRBJ1-4; D may be TRBD1 (6 bases). CDR3 DNA sequence: TGTGCCACCACGAACCGTCAGGGGCCTAATGAAAAACTGTTTTTT. Its protein product is CATTNRQGPNEKLFF.